This section outlines one TCR beta chain sequence together with its context. Its antigen remains unidentified. Assay: immunoSEQ multiplex PCR; the TCRdb copy retains only in-frame clones and omits some. This sample has around 550,000 clones, with 90% to 96% found just once. This sample stems from a study of shared clonotypes between healthy human individuals. The V end lost 7 bases, the J end lost 10 bases, and 11 bases lay between the germline ends. Germline V gene lookup returns CDR1 MDHEN and CDR2 SYDVKM. There are 12 residues in the CDR3. Whole-study findings and limits: What naive subsets generally showed was a larger estimated richness than memory subsets showed. Read depth was anticipated to influence clonotype sharing among donors. Several donors had 4% to 5% of their naive CD4 clonotypes in common. The researchers took only blood, and tissue repertoires probably look different.

The gene calls are TRBV28 and TRBJ1-6; D gene uncertain. The receptor was isolated from a woman between 25 and 40 years old in good health. Sequences were obtained from naive CD4+ T cells sorted from blood. Subset denoted: CD45RA+ positively selected. The CDR3 nucleotides read TGTGCCAGCAACACCCCCCCCTCACCCCTCCACTTT. This encodes CASNTPPSPLHF. The variable domain in full, with the rest retrieved from reference TRBV28 and TRBJ1-6, is DVKVTQSSRYLVKRTGEKVFLECVQDMDHENMFWYRQDPGLGLRLIYFSYDVKMKEKGDIPEGYSVSREKKERFSLILESASTNQTSMYLCASNTPPSPLHFGNGTRLTVT.